These 19 T cell receptor beta chains share one sample of origin, sequenced in a study of T-cell reconstitution after alpha-beta-depleted transplantation in children (dated by TCRdb to about 2016). The library came from PCR. Sequencing took place on an Illumina HiSeq 2500. Molecular barcoding was employed in the preparation of TCR libraries, with unique molecular identifiers being used to normalize TCRbeta repertoire quantification. TCRdb cleaned the public reads at Q25 with fastp, built clones with MiXCR and kept in-frame beta chains. Rows with a matching CDR3 protein are joined into one entry that keeps the most common DNA and genes. Recorded for this sample are around 440,000 distinct CDR3 sequences; around 15% of them occurred a single time. Of the sample, around 30% falls within the top ten clones. The sample's treatment or condition label is to be understood as: allogeneic hematopoietic cell transplantation with graft depleted of TCRalphabeta T cells and CD19 B cells.

Here the sequenced sample was PBMCs, mostly from graft donor cells, taken 360 days after TCRalphabeta/CD19-depleted stem cell transplant. The receptors shown here come from a boy under three years old who had a stem cell transplant for Wiskott-Aldrich syndrome, so the T cells may come from the graft donor.

This clonotype was counted a few times. Sequence at one end of the junction differs from germline and may be a read error. The genes are TRBV5-6 and TRBJ1-6; 9 bases match TRBD1. Per the germline V gene, CDR1 is SGHDT and CDR2 is YYEEEE. CDR3 size: 13 residues. The DNA for the CDR3 is TGTGCCAGCAGCATCGGGACAGGGCCTCGGTCTCCCTTT. Residues: CASSIGTGPRSPF.

This clonotype was seen only a few times. V is TRBV5-1 and J is TRBJ2-7; 8 positions agree with TRBD1. Germline V CDR1 and CDR2: SGHRS, YFSETQ. CDR3 length: 15 amino acids. Germline trimming cut 2 bases from V and 4 bases from J; bases unmatched to any gene: 8. CDR3 loop: CASSLTGGMEYEQYF. As DNA, the CDR3 is TGCGCCAGCAGCTTAACAGGGGGTATGGAGTACGAGCAGTACTTC.

This clonotype was observed a handful of times. The chain carries TRBV28 and TRBJ2-7; the match to TRBD1 covers 7 bases. J gave up 2 bases and V 6 bases, and 7 bases lay outside the gene matches. The CDR3 runs to 14 residues. Germline CDR1 is MDHEN and CDR2 is SYDVKM. The CDR3 spells CASRGQLLAYEQYF. CDR3 DNA sequence: TGTGCCAGCAGGGGACAGCTGCTGGCCTACGAGCAGTACTTC.

V and J are TRBV12-3 or TRBV12-4 and TRBJ2-1; no clear D gene. The CDR3 has 11 residues. The V end lost 3 bases, the J end lost 15 bases, and 12 bases lay between the germline ends. The CDR3 nucleotides are TGTGCCAGCAGTTTCGACTCTGAGGTGTTCTTC. It encodes CASSFDSEVFF.

V and J are TRBV7-8 and TRBJ2-7, with TRBD1 matching over 9 bases. The CDR3 is made up of 17 amino acids. From germline, CDR1 is SGHVS and CDR2 FQNEAQ. Trimming at V came to 0 bases and at J to 2 bases, leaving 8 bases not matched to a gene. CDR3 sequence: CASSLAYIRDRAYEQYF. CDR3 DNA: TGTGCCAGCAGCTTAGCATACATCCGGGACAGGGCCTACGAGCAGTACTTC.

The chain employs TRBV5-1 and TRBJ2-2; TRBD1 matches at 10 bases. The CDR3 spans 14 residues. Germline CDR1 is SGHRS and CDR2 is YFSETQ. Unmatched junction bases numbered 5, after V lost 5 bases and J lost 7 bases. CDR3: CASSPGQGYGELFF. Written as DNA, the CDR3 is TGCGCCAGCAGTCCGGGACAGGGGTACGGGGAGCTGTTTTTT. The full variable domain, in which reference TRBV5-1 and TRBJ2-2 provide the parts outside the CDR3, is KAGVTQTPRYLIKTRGQQVTLSCSPISGHRSVSWYQQTPGQGLQFLFEYFSETQRNKGNFPGRFSGRQFSNSRSEMNVSTLELGDSALYLCASSPGQGYGELFFGEGSRLTVL.

This clonotype was seen more than once but under ten times. The chain couples TRBV7-9 to TRBJ1-1, with 8 positions matching TRBD1. Germline CDR1 and CDR2: SEHNR and FQNEAQ (reference sequence). This CDR3 spans 14 amino acids. V lost 4 bases and J lost 8; bases outside the gene matches: 9. The CDR3 nucleotides are TGTGCCAGCAGCTGGACAGGGCGGGGAGGAGAAGCTTTCTTT. Encoded protein: CASSWTGRGGEAFF.

This clonotype was recorded at least ten times. V and J are TRBV7-2 and TRBJ2-1; maybe TRBD2 (6 bases). The CDR3 has 15 amino acids. Trimming took 2 bases from V and 9 from J, leaving 17 bases between them. Germline V gene lookup returns CDR1 SGHTA and CDR2 FQGNSA. The CDR3 region has the DNA TGTGCCAGCAGCTTAAGGGGACTCCAACCTCTTGAGCAGTTCTTC. Encoded protein: CASSLRGLQPLEQFF.

The table lists this clonotype with a few counts. The chain combines TRBV12-3 or TRBV12-4 with TRBJ2-1, with unresolved D. The V gene lost 10 bases and the J gene lost 7 bases, with 11 bases spanning the gap. CDR3 size: 11 residues. The CDR3 here is CATALTNEQFF. The CDR3 DNA reads as TGTGCCACCGCCCTTACGAATGAGCAGTTCTTC.

The V and J genes are TRBV10-3 and TRBJ2-7; D gene unclear. This CDR3 region has 11 residues. Trimming took off 1 base at V and 5 bases at J, with 3 bases between the two ends. The germline gives CDR1 ENHRY, CDR2 SYGVKD. CDR3 sequence (DNA): TGTGCCATCAGTGAGTTCAACGAGCAGTACTTC. Protein: CAISEFNEQYF.

This clonotype was seen more than once but under ten times. This rearrangement joins TRBV5-1 to TRBJ2-1; TRBD2 might be the D (6 bases). CDR3 length: 16 residues. Between the trimmed V and J ends, which lost 0 bases and 4 bases, there was a span of 14 bases. Per germline, CDR1 SGHRS and CDR2 YFSETQ. This CDR3 reads CASSLVPAGRYNEQFF. The CDR3, as DNA: TGCGCCAGCAGCTTGGTTCCCGCGGGACGTTACAATGAGCAGTTCTTC.

In its sample, this clonotype was seen a few times. The J gene is TRBJ2-7, the V gene TRBV20-1; 9 nucleotides agree with TRBD1. J lost 3 bases, V lost 3 bases, and 6 bases had no gene match. The CDR3 extends over 14 amino acids. CDR1 DFQATT and CDR2 SNEGSKA come from the germline V gene (reference sequence). CDR3 coding DNA: TGCAGTGCTAGCCCCACAGGGGGCCTCTACGAGCAGTACTTC. It encodes CSASPTGGLYEQYF.

This clonotype was recorded a few times. The chain uses TRBV20-1 and TRBJ2-2; the D gene could be TRBD1 or TRBD2 (6 bases each). Germline V CDR1 and CDR2: DFQATT, SNEGSKA (reference sequence). The CDR3 has 14 residues. Trimming removed 5 bases from V and 0 bases from J, with 10 bases in between. The CDR3 is CSAWGASNTGELFF. CDR3 bases: TGCAGTGCTTGGGGGGCCTCGAACACCGGGGAGCTGTTTTTT.

There are a few counts of this clonotype. The chain combines TRBV6-5 with TRBJ2-1; D ambiguous. This CDR3 has 14 residues. Germline-derived CDR1 and CDR2 are MNHEY and SVGAGI. The germline V and J ends were trimmed by 0 bases and 6 bases, with 9 bases remaining between them. CDR3 nucleotide sequence: TGTGCCAGCAGTTACTCGGGTACTCTCAATGAGCAGTTCTTC. Translation gives CASSYSGTLNEQFF.

The chain recombines TRBV29-1 with TRBJ2-3; D not certain. This CDR3 is built from 13 residues. Per the germline V gene, CDR1 is SQVTM and CDR2 is ANQGSEA. V was pared by 7 bases and J by 0 bases, with 11 bases between. The chain's CDR3 is CSARHASTDTQYF. CDR3 bases: TGCAGCGCTCGACACGCAAGCACAGATACGCAGTATTTT.

The V call is TRBV5-1, the J call TRBJ2-3; 9 bases match TRBD2. V shed 5 bases, J shed 6 bases, and the junction held 16 bases outside the gene matches. Germline V CDR1 and CDR2: SGHRS, YFSETQ. This CDR3 region has 17 residues. Here the CDR3 reads CASRDRARLAGSDTQYF. The CDR3 bases are TGCGCCAGCAGAGACCGGGCCAGGCTAGCGGGATCCGATACGCAGTATTTT.

With respect to this clonotype: The junction departs from germline at one end; a sequencing error may be responsible. V is TRBV20-1 and J is TRBJ1-1, with D possibly matching TRBD1 (5 bases). Germline V gene data show CDR1 as DFQATT and CDR2 as SNEGSKA (reference sequence). The CDR3 contains 12 residues. In DNA, the CDR3 is TGCAGTGCTAGAGATCTGAGGGTGGGGGTCAACTTT. Encoded protein: CSARDLRVGVNF.

This chain connects TRBV9 to TRBJ2-7; possibly TRBD2 for D (5 bases). This CDR3 is 15 amino acids long. With 0 bases removed from V and 3 bases from J, the gap between germline ends came to 13 bases. Germline CDR1 SGDLS, CDR2 YYNGEE. CDR3 protein: CASSVGLAENYEQYF. The CDR3 region has the DNA TGTGCCAGCAGCGTAGGGCTAGCAGAGAACTACGAGCAGTACTTC.

This clonotype showed up just a few times. The V and J genes are TRBV7-6 and TRBJ2-1; 7 nucleotides agree with TRBD1. J lost 5 bases, V lost 1 base, and 11 bases had no gene match. The CDR3 length is 17 residues. Germline V CDR1 and CDR2: SGHVS, FNYEAQ. CDR3 in amino acids: CASSLVETGLFHNEQFF. The CDR3 DNA reads as TGTGCCAGCAGCTTAGTGGAGACAGGGCTGTTTCACAATGAGCAGTTCTTC.